This is a list of T cell receptor beta chains from one sample in a study of blood T cell repertoires in COVID-19. Repertoires were generated with immunoSEQ multiplex PCR, while TCRdb's copy carries only in-frame clones and drops some. The table shows about 65,000 clones, with over 80% occurring only once. Sequencing input: peripheral blood. These receptors were collected from a human donor in a cohort sampled during active COVID-19. Each CDR3 is given with its conserved first and last residue. A D gene is named only where the DNA matches it firmly. Expanded clones are given a class, and other clones once, few, many or no size at all.

>NA|TRBJ1-4|TRBV5-1|NA
CASSLGSVREKLFF
TGCGCCAGCAGCTTGGGGTCGGTACGGGAAAAACTGTTTTTT
>NA|TRBJ2-2|TRBV24-1|TRBD2
CATSDERLAVNTGELFF
TGTGCCACCAGTGACGAACGACTAGCGGTGAACACCGGGGAGCTGTTTTTT
>few|TRBJ2-3|TRBV6-6|TRBD2
CASRGGLAGFADTQYF
TGTGCCAGCAGAGGAGGACTAGCGGGGTTCGCAGATACGCAGTATTTT
>NA|TRBJ1-5|TRBV20-1|NA
CSAGAQPQHF
TGCAGTGCTGGGGCACAGCCCCAGCATTTT
>NA|TRBJ2-1|TRBV3-1/TRBV3-2|TRBD2
CASSRGSGGSYNEQFF
TGTGCCAGCAGCCGGGGCAGCGGGGGCTCCTACAATGAGCAGTTCTTC
>NA|TRBJ1-3|TRBV25-1|NA
CASSARFSTGNTIYF
TGTGCCAGCAGTGCCCGGTTTTCGACTGGAAACACCATATATTTT
>NA|TRBJ1-5|TRBV6-6|NA
CASGLQGPNQPQHF
TGTGCCAGCGGGCTGCAGGGTCCAAATCAGCCCCAGCATTTT
>NA|TRBJ1-2|TRBV25-1|TRBD1
CASSRTGGGYGYTF
TGTGCCAGCAGCAGGACAGGGGGCGGCTATGGCTACACCTTC
>NA|TRBJ1-2|TRBV7-9|TRBD1
CASSFWTGFNYGYTF
TGTGCCAGCAGCTTTTGGACAGGATTTAACTATGGCTACACCTTC
>NA|TRBJ1-1|TRBV29-1|NA
CSVGQGFGTEAFF
TGCAGCGTTGGGCAGGGCTTTGGCACTGAAGCTTTCTTT
>few|TRBJ1-6|TRBV7-3|NA
CASSLSGGDSSYNSPLHF
TGTGCCAGCAGCTTATCCGGCGGGGATAGCTCCTATAATTCACCCCTCCACTTT
>NA|TRBJ2-3|TRBV3-1/TRBV3-2|NA
CASSLRKGSTDTQYF
TGTGCCAGCAGCCTGCGTAAGGGGAGCACAGATACGCAGTATTTT
>NA|TRBJ1-4|TRBV7-9|NA
CASSQPGRENEKLFF
TGTGCCAGCAGCCAGCCCGGGAGGGAAAATGAAAAACTGTTTTTT
>NA|TRBJ2-3|TRBV5-1|TRBD2
CASSLQLADTDTQYF
TGCGCCAGCAGCTTGCAACTAGCGGACACAGATACGCAGTATTTT
>few|TRBJ1-5|TRBV11-2|NA
CASSLGAGDYSNQPQHF
TGTGCCAGCAGCTTAGGTGCAGGCGATTATAGCAATCAGCCCCAGCATTTT
>NA|TRBJ1-4|TRBV5-5|NA
CASSLFHRNNEKLFF
TGTGCCAGCAGCTTGTTCCACAGGAATAATGAAAAACTGTTTTTT
>NA|TRBJ2-2|TRBV11-2|NA
CASSFEGVNTGELFF
TGTGCCAGCAGCTTCGAGGGGGTAAACACCGGGGAGCTGTTTTTT